Presented here are 16 T cell receptor beta chains from one specimen sequenced in a study of OX40 agonist ivuxolimab in advanced cancers. Data came from immunoSEQ multiplex PCR; TCRdb stores just in-frame clones and leaves some out. The sample gives about 96,000 clones, less than 95% of which show up once; around 1.6% is in the top ten. The specimen comprised CD4+ or CD8+ T cells sorted from blood, sampled in a trial of the OX40 agonist ivuxolimab. The source of these receptors is an adult with an advanced solid tumor such as melanoma, head and neck, liver or kidney cancer.

This clone showed up just once. The genes are TRBV5-4 and TRBJ2-1, with D hard to call. Between the trimmed V and J ends, which lost 2 bases and 2 bases, there was a span of 8 bases. Per germline, CDR1 SGHNT and CDR2 YYREEE (reference sequence). The CDR3 runs to 14 residues. The CDR3 sequence is CASSFGGPYNEQFF. Written as DNA, the CDR3 is TGTGCCAGCAGCTTCGGCGGCCCCTACAATGAGCAGTTCTTC.

The chain has TRBV9 and TRBJ2-7; a weak D match, TRBD1 (6 bases). V lost 3 bases to trimming and J lost 1 base, with 11 bases between them. The CDR3 has 14 amino acids. Germline lookup yields CDR1 SGDLS and CDR2 YYNGEE. The CDR3 DNA is TGTGCCAGCAGCGCCCGGGACACATCCTACGAGCAGTACTTC. Translation gives CASSARDTSYEQYF.

The chain is built from TRBV9 and TRBJ2-2; perhaps TRBD2 as D (5 bases). There are 14 residues in the CDR3. Trimming cost V 0 bases and J 6 bases, with 9 bases left between them. Germline V gene data show CDR1 as SGDLS and CDR2 as YYNGEE. CDR3 amino acids: CASSVDGSSGELFF. The DNA of the CDR3 is TGTGCCAGCAGCGTAGATGGGAGTTCCGGGGAGCTGTTTTTT.

The V call is TRBV11-2, the J call TRBJ1-4, with D unclear. CDR3 length: 17 residues. Deletions cut 5 bases from V and 6 bases from J, with 22 bases between. CDR1 is SGHAT and CDR2 is FQNNGV in the germline V gene. The CDR3 spells CASSLSPAGGSYEKLFF. The DNA for the CDR3 is TGTGCCAGCAGCCTTAGTCCTGCGGGAGGGTCCTATGAAAAACTGTTTTTT.

The chain links TRBV2 to TRBJ1-6; the D gene is possibly TRBD1 (5 bases). The V end lost 8 bases, the J end lost 10 bases, and 15 bases lay between the germline ends. The CDR3 spans 13 residues. From germline, CDR1 is SNHLY and CDR2 FYNNEI. CDR3 residues: CASGMGEWSPLHF. The CDR3 coding sequence is TGTGCCAGCGGCATGGGGGAGTGGTCACCCCTCCACTTT.

V gene TRBV7-6 combines with J gene TRBJ2-5, with 9 bases that match TRBD1. The CDR3 totals 15 residues. Looked up from germline, CDR1 is SGHVS and CDR2 is FNYEAQ. Trimming removed 5 bases from V and 4 bases from J; junction bases left unmatched: 8. CDR3 protein: CASSPGQGRSETQYF. The CDR3 DNA sequence: TGTGCCAGCAGCCCGGGACAGGGACGGTCAGAGACCCAGTACTTC.

On this clone itself: At one end, the junction sequence differs from germline, possibly due to a read error. The chain employs TRBV5-8 and TRBJ2-7; D is uncertain. The CDR3 loop spans 14 amino acids. Germline V gene sequence: CDR1 SGHTS, CDR2 YDEGEE. CDR3 in DNA: TGTGCCAGCAGCCCGGGCCGGGCGGTTATCCATCTCGTTTTC. It translates to CASSPGRAVIHLVF.

The rearrangement uses TRBV4-1 and TRBJ2-1; 14 nucleotides line up with TRBD2. The CDR3 is 18 residues long. V was clipped by 0 bases and J by 10 bases; unmatched bases: 11. Germline V lookup: CDR1 MGHRA, CDR2 YSYEKL. The CDR3 DNA is TGCGCCAGCAGCCAAGATCTCTTCGGACTAGCGGGAGGAGGGGAGCAGTTCTTC. Encoded protein: CASSQDLFGLAGGGEQFF.

The genes are TRBV7-9 and TRBJ2-7, with no clear D. The CDR3 sequence is 13 residues long. Germline-derived CDR1 and CDR2 are SEHNR and FQNEAQ (reference sequence). V lost 4 bases, J lost 2 bases, and 9 bases lay in between. This CDR3 reads CASSSGTPYEQYF. The CDR3 nucleotides read TGTGCCAGCAGCTCCGGCACCCCCTACGAGCAGTACTTC. Looking up the rest from reference TRBV7-9 and TRBJ2-7 gives the full variable domain: DTGVSQNPRHKITKRGQNVTFRCDPISEHNRLYWYRQTLGQGPEFLTYFQNEAQLEKSRLLSDRFSAERPKGSFSTLEIQRTEQGDSAMYLCASSSGTPYEQYFGPGTRLTVT.

J is TRBJ2-1 and V is TRBV11-3; a possible D gene is TRBD2 (6 bases). V was pared by 4 bases and J by 2 bases, with 15 bases between. The CDR3 runs to 16 residues. Per germline, CDR1 SGHNT and CDR2 YENEEA. The CDR3 DNA is TGTGCCAGCAGCTACTTGGGGGGAGGACCCTACAATGAGCAGTTCTTC. Its translation is CASSYLGGGPYNEQFF.

A note on this clone: A junction end diverges from the germline sequence, so it may reflect a read error. The chain joins TRBV5-1 to TRBJ2-7; D uncertain. Per germline, CDR1 SGHRS and CDR2 YFSETQ. The CDR3 totals 14 residues. In nucleotides, the CDR3 is TGTGCCAGCTCGTCCCGAATTCGCTCCTACGAGCAGTACTTC. It yields the protein CASSSRIRSYEQYF.

In this sample, this clone turned up a few times. This sequence joins TRBV10-3 and TRBJ1-1, with 11 bases that match TRBD1. The J segment lost 8 bases and the V segment lost 4 bases, leaving 3 bases of the junction unmatched. Germline V gene data show CDR1 as ENHRY and CDR2 as SYGVKD. This CDR3 has 13 amino acids. The CDR3 nucleotides are TGTGCCATCAGTGGGACAGGGGGCAGGGAAGCTTTCTTT. Amino acid sequence: CAISGTGGREAFF.

CDR3 sequence reads: CASSPDWYEQYF. The CDR3 DNA follows: TGTGCCAGCAGCCCCGACTGGTACGAGCAGTACTTC. This rearrangement joins TRBV11-2 to TRBJ2-7; D unclear. The CDR3 covers 12 residues. The V end lost 5 bases, the J end lost 4 bases, and 9 bases lay between the germline ends. Per the germline V gene, CDR1 is SGHAT and CDR2 is FQNNGV.

V usage is TRBV21-1 and J usage is TRBJ1-1. TRBV21-1 is termed a pseudogene. The CDR3 contains 14 residues. The CDR3 DNA is TGTGCCAGCACCATGCAGGAGTCCGGGGCTGAAGCTTTCTTT. Its translation: CASTMQESGAEAFF.

The CDR3 DNA is TGTGCCAGCAGCCCATTAGCGAACACCGGGGAGCTGTTTTTT. Encoded protein: CASSPLANTGELFF. The V and J genes are TRBV7-8 and TRBJ2-2; D not resolved. Germline V lookup: CDR1 SGHVS, CDR2 FQNEAQ. V was shortened by 5 bases and J by 0 bases, with 7 bases between the two germline ends. This CDR3 has 14 residues. Looking up the rest from reference TRBV7-8 and TRBJ2-2 gives the full variable domain: GAGVSQSPRYKVAKRGQDVALRCDPISGHVSLFWYQQALGQGPEFLTYFQNEAQLDKSGLPSDRFFAERPEGSVSTLKIQRTQQEDSAVYLCASSPLANTGELFFGEGSRLTVL.

This rearrangement joins TRBV9 to TRBJ2-1; the D is unclear. Germline lookup yields CDR1 SGDLS and CDR2 YYNGEE. CDR3 length equals 15 residues. V gave up 1 base and J gave up 7 bases, with 15 bases separating them. CDR3 DNA: TGTGCCAGCAGCGTAACGGAATCTGTGTCAAATGAGCAGTTCTTC. The encoded protein is CASSVTESVSNEQFF.